This record looks at one T cell receptor beta chain sequence and its context. Data came from immunoSEQ multiplex PCR; TCRdb stores just in-frame clones and leaves some out. The table lists approximately 300,000 clones, nearly 90% of them singletons. This sample is part of a study of blood T cell repertoires in COVID-19. Unmatched junction bases numbered 6, after V lost 7 bases and J lost 0 bases. CDR3 length: 14 residues. The germline V gene encodes CDR1 SQVTM and CDR2 ANQGSEA. Participants' reported clinical history set cohort assignment. Among Cohort 3 donors, those recovered had two negative PCRs, clearance, or symptom resolution.

This receptor was identified in a woman in her twenties or thirties who had recovered from COVID-19. The sequenced sample consisted of PBMCs or T cells enriched from blood (not recorded which). This chain joins TRBV29-1 and TRBJ2-1; 7 bases fit TRBD2. This CDR3 reads CSAPGLLSYNEQFF. As DNA, the CDR3 is TGCAGCGCCCCGGGACTACTCTCCTACAATGAGCAGTTCTTC.